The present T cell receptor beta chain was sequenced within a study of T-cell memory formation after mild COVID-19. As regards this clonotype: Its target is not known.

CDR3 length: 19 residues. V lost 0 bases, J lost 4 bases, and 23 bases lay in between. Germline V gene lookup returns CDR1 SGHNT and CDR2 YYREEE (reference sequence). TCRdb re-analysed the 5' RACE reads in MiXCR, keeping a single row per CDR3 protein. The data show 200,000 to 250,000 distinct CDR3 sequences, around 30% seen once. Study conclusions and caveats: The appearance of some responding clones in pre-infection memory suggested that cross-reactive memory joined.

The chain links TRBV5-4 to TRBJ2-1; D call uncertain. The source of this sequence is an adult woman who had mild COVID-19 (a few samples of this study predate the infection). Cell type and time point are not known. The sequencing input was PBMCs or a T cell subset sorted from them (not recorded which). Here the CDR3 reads CASSLAGLIDRDSYNEQFF. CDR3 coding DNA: TGTGCCAGCAGCTTGGCGGGTCTAATCGATCGAGACTCATACAATGAGCAGTTCTTC.